These 5 T cell receptor beta chains share one sample of origin, sequenced in a study of T cell clonality in common variable immunodeficiency. Measured with immunoSEQ multiplex PCR; TCRdb has only the in-frame clones, and not every one. This sample has 35,000 to 55,000 clones and no singletons, with less than 11% in the ten largest. The sample taken for sequencing was peripheral blood mononuclear cells. Every receptor here comes from a person aged 18-69 years in good health.

The sample holds many counts of this clone. The read finishes 3 residues shy of the CDR3 end, and the germline J gene is used to complete it. The chain combines TRBV4-1 with TRBJ2-6; TRBD1 matches at 7 bases. The CDR3 loop spans 17 amino acids. CDR1 and CDR2 (germline): MGHRA, YSYEKL. The J segment lost 0 bases and the V segment lost 2 bases, leaving 4 bases of the junction unmatched. The chain's CDR3 is CASSQTQGSSGANVLTF. Partial CDR3 DNA: TGCGCCAGCAGCCAAACACAGGGGAGCTCTGGGGCCAACGTC.

This clone came up many times. Read sequence stops 3 residues before the CDR3 end, and the germline J gene provides the missing end. The chain couples TRBV12-3 or TRBV12-4 to TRBJ1-1, with 10 bases matching TRBD1. The CDR3 length is 13 residues. The V segment lost 6 bases and the J segment 7 bases; nucleotides outside the gene matches: 5. The sequenced part of the CDR3 DNA is TGTGCCAGCAGGGGGACAGGGGCCCGTGAA. This gives the protein CASRGTGARE. The entire CDR3 reads CASRGTGAREAFF.

Many counts were recorded for this clone. The CDR3 end lies 3 residues beyond the end of the read and is filled in from the germline J gene. This chain uses TRBV6-2 or TRBV6-3 with TRBJ1-1; TRBD1 is a possible D gene (6 bases). The germline CDR1 and CDR2 sequences are MNHEY and SVGEGT. V dropped 5 bases and J dropped 0 bases, with 13 bases sitting between them. The CDR3 length is 15 residues. CDR3 bases read: TGTGCCAGCAGTCCCGCCCGGACAGTGAACACTGAA. Translating it yields CASSPARTVNTE. The CDR3 reads in full as CASSPARTVNTEAFF.

There are many counts of this clone. The read is 3 residues too short to cover the CDR3 end, so that end is filled in from the germline J gene. This chain joins TRBV5-1 and TRBJ1-6; TRBD1 aligns across 7 bases. Germline assignment: CDR1 SGHRS and CDR2 YFSETQ. The J segment lost 6 bases and the V segment lost 0 bases, leaving 6 bases of the junction unmatched. The CDR3 loop spans 16 amino acids. The CDR3: CASSLATGEGNSPLHF. CDR3 DNA (partial): TGCGCCAGCAGCTTGGCCACAGGGGAGGGTAATTCACCC.

This clone was detected only a few times. The CDR3 end lies 3 residues beyond the end of the read and is filled in from the germline J gene. This rearrangement joins TRBV18 to TRBJ2-7; D unclear. The germline V and J ends were trimmed by 3 bases and 3 bases, with 9 bases remaining between them. The CDR3 is 13 amino acids. Per the germline V gene, CDR1 is KGHSH and CDR2 is LQKENI. The CDR3 region is CASSPSNSYEQYF. The covered CDR3 bases are TGTGCCAGCTCACCTTCGAACAGCTACGAG.